The present entry profiles one T cell receptor (beta chain) with its context. This sample stems from a study of blood T cell repertoires in COVID-19. Study-level information: Researchers got acute and convalescent COVID-19 samples from the United States, Italy and Spain. T cells, B-cell-depleted T cells, or PBMCs provided the cDNA or gDNA that served as material.

Patients in Seattle were enrolled during active infection, then followed longitudinally. Germline-derived CDR1 and CDR2 are KGHSH and LQKENI. With 8 bases removed from V and 3 bases from J, the gap between germline ends came to 16 bases. The CDR3 is 14 amino acids. In the study's own analysis: Using reference gene primer amplification, nucleated cell counts were estimated. Using immunoSEQ multiplex PCR, the repertoire was profiled, and TCRdb retains in-frame clones only, with some absent. V, J and clone size derive from that table, while D and trimming were established from the DNA sequence. There are 25,000 to 35,000 clones in the sample; 85% to 95% occur only once, and roughly 0.8% lies in the top ten.

The chain links TRBV18 to TRBJ1-1; D possibly corresponds to TRBD1 (6 bases). The TCR sequence derives from a woman in her seventies with COVID-19, enrolled during active disease. The sequencing input was peripheral blood. Written as DNA, the CDR3 is TGTGCCAGCCGACCGGGGGGCGCCTACACTGAAGCTTTCTTT. It yields the protein CASRPGGAYTEAFF.